The 5 T cell receptor beta chains below were found in one sample sequenced in a study of T cells in women clearing cervical HPV infection. Clones were read by immunoSEQ multiplex PCR, and TCRdb kept only the in-frame ones, dropping some. The sample totals 10,000 to 15,000 clones. Sequencing was carried out using blood buffy coat. The source of these receptors is a woman between 18 and 75 years old with a cervical HPV16 infection that either progressed to CIN3+ or cleared (not recorded which).

To note about this clone: The CDR3 extends 3 residues past the end of the read, so its final part is completed from the germline J gene. This chain joins TRBV19 and TRBJ2-3; 8 bases fit TRBD1. The V gene's germline CDR1 is LNHDA and CDR2 SQIVND (reference sequence). V trimming: 4 bases; J trimming: 2 bases; junction bases outside the gene matches: 5. The CDR3 spans 15 residues. This CDR3 reads CASSTRGPLTDTQYF. The sequenced part of the CDR3 DNA is TGTGCCAGTAGTACCAGGGGGCCCCTCACAGATACG. Supplemented by reference TRBV19 and TRBJ2-3, the full variable domain reads DGGITQSPKYLFRKEGQNVTLSCEQNLNHDAMYWYRQDPGQGLRLIYYSQIVNDFQKGDIAEGYSVSREKKESFPLTVTSAQKNPTAFYLCASSTRGPLTDTQYFGPGTRLTVL.

A word on this clone: The sequenced fragment ends 3 residues before the CDR3 boundary, so the rest is inferred from the germline J gene. The chain recombines TRBV30 with TRBJ1-4; D possibly corresponds to TRBD1 (5 bases). CDR3 length equals 14 residues. Trimming removed 0 bases at V and 8 bases at J, with 13 bases between. The V gene's germline CDR1 is GTSNPN and CDR2 SVGIG (reference sequence). CDR3 amino acids: CAWSVLRGREKLFF. The DNA read from the CDR3 is TGTGCCTGGAGTGTACTTAGGGGTCGGGAAAAA.

A note on this clone: Sequencing ends 3 residues short of the CDR3 end; the germline J gene provides the rest. The rearrangement joins TRBV19 to TRBJ2-4; D is ambiguous. The CDR3 sequence is 14 residues long. CDR1 and CDR2 (germline): LNHDA, SQIVND (reference sequence). CDR3 bases read: TGTGCCAGTAGTATAGTCCGAGCTAACTATGGT. As protein: CASSIVRANYG. The entire CDR3 protein is CASSIVRANYGQYF.

Worth noting for this clone: The read falls 3 residues short of the CDR3 end, and the missing part is taken from the germline J gene. This sequence joins TRBV30 and TRBJ1-1; 7 bases match TRBD1. J was trimmed by 2 bases and V by 4 bases; bases with no gene match: 13. The CDR3 sequence is 16 residues long. Germline V gene lookup returns CDR1 GTSNPN and CDR2 SVGIG (reference sequence). The CDR3 DNA, read in part, is TGTGCCTGGAAAGGGGGCCTCCGCGGAGTCAACACTGAA. This codes for CAWKGGLRGVNTE. The full CDR3 protein reads CAWKGGLRGVNTEAFF. Using reference TRBV30 and TRBJ1-1 for the parts outside the CDR3, the full variable domain is SQTIHQWPATLVQPVGSPLSLECTVEGTSNPNLYWYRQAAGRGLQLLFYSVGIGQISSEVPQNLSASRPQDRQFILSSKKLLLSDSGFYLCAWKGGLRGVNTEAFFGQGTRLTVV.

The part of the CDR3 DNA that was read is TGTGCCTCCACGGACGTCCCCCGGGACAGATCTCAGCCC. It encodes CASTDVPRDRSQP. The entire CDR3 protein is CASTDVPRDRSQPQHF. This chain connects TRBV19 to TRBJ1-5; 7 bases agree with TRBD1. The CDR3 end lies 3 residues beyond the end of the read and is filled in from the germline J gene. Germline loops: CDR1 LNHDA, CDR2 SQIVND (reference sequence). The CDR3 spans 16 residues. Unmatched junction bases numbered 19, after V lost 11 bases and J lost 6 bases.